Each of the 9 T cell receptor beta chains below was sequenced from the same sample in a study of cytomegalovirus exposure and HLA in healthy donors. This PCR relied on a set of 60 Vbeta primers and 13 Jbeta primers. TCRdb's copy holds only in-frame clones and misses some; the assay was immunoSEQ multiplex PCR. Among 120,000 or so clones listed, 70% to 80% were seen once. Sequenced material: PBMCs. The source of these receptors is a woman between 35 and 50 years old in good health and CMV-seropositive.

The chain links TRBV7-9 to TRBJ2-5; TRBD1 matches at 9 bases. Trimming took 4 bases from V and 2 from J; bases not matched to a gene: 5. The CDR3 spans 15 residues. Germline V gene lookup returns CDR1 SEHNR and CDR2 FQNEAQ (reference sequence). CDR3 in DNA: TGTGCCAGCAGCTCGATGACAGGGGGACAAGAGACCCAGTACTTC. Residues: CASSSMTGGQETQYF.

The CDR3 is CASSSRQETQYF. The CDR3 bases are TGTGCCAGCTCTTCCAGGCAAGAGACCCAGTACTTC. The chain uses TRBV5-8 and TRBJ2-5; D is uncertain. Trimming stripped 7 bases from V and 2 bases from J, with 9 bases between. The CDR3 has 12 residues. CDR1 is SGHTS and CDR2 is YDEGEE in the germline V gene.

The genes are TRBV6-5 and TRBJ1-4, with D uncertain. The CDR3 length is 15 residues. Per germline, CDR1 MNHEY and CDR2 SVGAGI. The V gene lost 6 bases and the J gene lost 0 bases, with 11 bases spanning the gap. The CDR3 region is CASRAHGATNEKLFF. The CDR3 DNA sequence: TGTGCCAGCAGAGCCCACGGTGCAACTAATGAAAAACTGTTTTTT.

The V gene is TRBV7-2, the J gene TRBJ1-1, with D perhaps matching TRBD1 (5 bases). This CDR3 has 15 residues. The germline V gene has CDR1 SGHTA and CDR2 FQGNSA. Between the trimmed V and J ends, which lost 1 base and 0 bases, there was a span of 9 bases. This chain's CDR3 is CASSLVGRVNTEAFF. CDR3 nucleotides: TGTGCCAGCAGCTTAGTGGGCAGGGTGAACACTGAAGCTTTCTTT.

The rearrangement uses TRBV2 and TRBJ2-7; possible D gene TRBD1, 6 bases. V was shortened by 6 bases and J by 9 bases, with 9 bases between the two germline ends. The CDR3 consists of 10 residues. CDR1 SNHLY and CDR2 FYNNEI come from the germline V gene. The CDR3 DNA reads TGTGCCAGCAGCGTGGACAGGCAGTACTTC. It encodes CASSVDRQYF.

V is TRBV11-3 and J is TRBJ1-1, with D perhaps TRBD1 (6 bases). CDR1 and CDR2 (germline): SGHNT, YENEEA. Trimming shortened V by 5 bases and J by 6 bases, and 13 bases separated the two germline ends. This CDR3 spans 13 amino acids. CDR3 coding DNA: TGTGCCAGCAGCCCACAGGGTTCCTCTGAAGCTTTCTTT. This gives the protein CASSPQGSSEAFF.

This chain connects TRBV6-5 to TRBJ1-1; 9 bases are a match to TRBD1. Germline CDR1 reads MNHEY; CDR2 reads SVGAGI. Losses at the gene ends were 6 bases for V and 2 bases for J; bases not matched to a gene: 4. CDR3 length: 14 residues. The chain's CDR3 is CASRLTGGNTEAFF. The CDR3 DNA reads as TGTGCCAGCAGACTTACAGGGGGCAACACTGAAGCTTTCTTT.

The rearrangement links TRBV18 to TRBJ2-7; TRBD2 is a possible D gene (5 bases). The CDR3 has 13 amino acids. The V end lost 2 bases, the J end lost 6 bases, and 11 bases lay between the germline ends. Germline values: CDR1 KGHSH, CDR2 LQKENI. This CDR3 reads CASSPDREAEQYF. CDR3 sequence (DNA): TGTGCCAGCTCACCAGACCGGGAAGCCGAGCAGTACTTC. Supplemented by reference TRBV18 and TRBJ2-7, the full variable domain reads NAGVMQNPRHLVRRRGQEARLRCSPMKGHSHVYWYRQLPEEGLKFMVYLQKENIIDESGMPKERFSAEFPKEGPSILRIQQVVRGDSAAYFCASSPDREAEQYFGPGTRLTVT.

V and J are TRBV7-6 and TRBJ2-7; weak D call: TRBD2 (6 bases). The CDR3 extends over 16 amino acids. Per the germline V gene, CDR1 is SGHVS and CDR2 is FNYEAQ. Trimming took off 5 bases at V and 6 bases at J, with 23 bases between the two ends. The CDR3 nucleotides are TGTGCCAGCAGCAACCGGGACGGCCCGGAGGGACTCGAGCAGTACTTC. Translated, it gives CASSNRDGPEGLEQYF.